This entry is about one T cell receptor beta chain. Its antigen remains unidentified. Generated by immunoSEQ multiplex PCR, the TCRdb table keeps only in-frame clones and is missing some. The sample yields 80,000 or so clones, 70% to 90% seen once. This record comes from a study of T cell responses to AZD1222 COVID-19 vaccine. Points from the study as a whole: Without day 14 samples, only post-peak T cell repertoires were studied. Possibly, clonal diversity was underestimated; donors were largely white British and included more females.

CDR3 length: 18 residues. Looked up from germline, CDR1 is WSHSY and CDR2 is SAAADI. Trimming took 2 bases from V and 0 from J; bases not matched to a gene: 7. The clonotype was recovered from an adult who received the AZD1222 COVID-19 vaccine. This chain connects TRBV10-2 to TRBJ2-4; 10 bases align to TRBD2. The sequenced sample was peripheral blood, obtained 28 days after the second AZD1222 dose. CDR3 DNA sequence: TGCGCCAGCAGTGAGAGGCTAGCGGGAGACTTAGCCAAAAACATTCAGTACTTC. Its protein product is CASSERLAGDLAKNIQYF.